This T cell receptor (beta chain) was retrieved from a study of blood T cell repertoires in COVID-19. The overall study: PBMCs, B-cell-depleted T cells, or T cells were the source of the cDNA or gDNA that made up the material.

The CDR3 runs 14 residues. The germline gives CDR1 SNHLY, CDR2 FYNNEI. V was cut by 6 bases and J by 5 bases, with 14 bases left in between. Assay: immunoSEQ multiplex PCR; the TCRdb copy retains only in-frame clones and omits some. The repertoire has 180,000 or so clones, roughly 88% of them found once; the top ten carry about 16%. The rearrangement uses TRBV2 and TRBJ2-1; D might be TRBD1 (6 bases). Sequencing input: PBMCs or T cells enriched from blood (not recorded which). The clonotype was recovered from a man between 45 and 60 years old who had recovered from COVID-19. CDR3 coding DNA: TGTGCCAGCAGAAGACAGGTCTTCGACAATGAGCAGTTCTTC. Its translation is CASRRQVFDNEQFF.